These T cell receptor beta chains were read from a single sample in a study of blood T cell repertoires in COVID-19. Produced via immunoSEQ multiplex PCR; TCRdb's table is partial and in-frame only. The sample carries fewer than 300,000 clones, approximately 90% recorded once. Input material: PBMCs or T cells enriched from blood (not recorded which). These receptors came from a woman aged 25-40 years who had recovered from COVID-19. Each CDR3 is given with its conserved first and last residue. D genes are given only for firm matches. For some rows the clone size is stated as once, few or many, or as a class when expanded; others skip it.

D gene: TRBD1; J gene: TRBJ2-4; V gene: TRBV7-6; clone size: -; CDR3 DNA: TGTGCCAGCAGCTCTGGAACAGGGGGAATAAACATTCAGTACTTC; CDR3 protein: CASSSGTGGINIQYF
D gene: -; J gene: TRBJ2-7; V gene: TRBV4-3; clone size: once; CDR3 DNA: TGCGCCAGCAGCGAGGAGGTTACCTATTACGAGCAGTACTTC; CDR3 protein: CASSEEVTYYEQYF
D gene: -; J gene: TRBJ1-1; V gene: TRBV7-2; clone size: -; CDR3 DNA: TGTGCCAGCAGCTTAGTCCGTGACAGCAACACTGAAGCTTTCTTT; CDR3 protein: CASSLVRDSNTEAFF
D gene: TRBD1; J gene: TRBJ2-5; V gene: TRBV2; clone size: -; CDR3 DNA: TGTGCCAGCAGTGACTCGGGACAGGGCCCTATCGGTGGGGAGACCCAGTACTTC; CDR3 protein: CASSDSGQGPIGGETQYF
D gene: -; J gene: TRBJ2-5; V gene: TRBV6-5; clone size: -; CDR3 DNA: TGTGCCAGCAGCCAACAAGAACAAGAGACCCAGTACTTC; CDR3 protein: CASSQQEQETQYF
D gene: -; J gene: TRBJ1-4; V gene: TRBV5-1; clone size: -; CDR3 DNA: TGCGCCAGCAGCTTGGCACTATCTAATGAAAAACTGTTTTTT; CDR3 protein: CASSLALSNEKLFF
D gene: -; J gene: TRBJ2-5; V gene: TRBV5-6; clone size: -; CDR3 DNA: TGTGCCAGCAGCTTATTAGGCAGCGGAGTCCAAGAGACCCAGTACTTC; CDR3 protein: CASSLLGSGVQETQYF
D gene: -; J gene: TRBJ2-3; V gene: TRBV13; clone size: -; CDR3 DNA: TGTGCCAGCAGCTTAAACTTAGGGGCTAGCACAGATACGCAGTATTTT; CDR3 protein: CASSLNLGASTDTQYF
D gene: TRBD2; J gene: TRBJ2-7; V gene: TRBV2; clone size: -; CDR3 DNA: TGTGCCAGCAGTGAAGGTCTAGCGGGCTACGAGCAGTACTTC; CDR3 protein: CASSEGLAGYEQYF
D gene: TRBD2; J gene: TRBJ2-1; V gene: TRBV27; clone size: -; CDR3 DNA: TGTGCCAGCAGTGACTGGACTAGCGGGAGGGCCGAGCAGTTCTTC; CDR3 protein: CASSDWTSGRAEQFF
D gene: -; J gene: TRBJ1-5; V gene: TRBV19; clone size: -; CDR3 DNA: TGTGCCAGTAGTACGACAGGAGGCAATCAGCCCCAGCATTTT; CDR3 protein: CASSTTGGNQPQHF
D gene: TRBD2; J gene: TRBJ2-1; V gene: TRBV10-2; clone size: many; CDR3 DNA: TGCGCCAGCAGTGCGTCCAGCGGGAGGGCCGGGGAGCAGTTCTTC; CDR3 protein: CASSASSGRAGEQFF
D gene: -; J gene: TRBJ2-3; V gene: TRBV27; clone size: -; CDR3 DNA: TGTGCCAGCAGTTTATTTAGTAGCACAGATACGCAGTATTTT; CDR3 protein: CASSLFSSTDTQYF
D gene: -; J gene: TRBJ2-3; V gene: TRBV20-1; clone size: -; CDR3 DNA: TGCAGTGCTTACCAGGAGGGTACGCAGTATTTT; CDR3 protein: CSAYQEGTQYF
D gene: -; J gene: TRBJ2-7; V gene: TRBV27; clone size: -; CDR3 DNA: TGTGCCAGCAGGGCTAGGAGGGATATGCACGAGCAGTACTTC; CDR3 protein: CASRARRDMHEQYF
D gene: -; J gene: TRBJ2-2; V gene: TRBV5-8; clone size: -; CDR3 DNA: TGTGCCAGCAGCCAAGGAGGGTTGAGCACCGGGGAGCTGTTTTTT; CDR3 protein: CASSQGGLSTGELFF
D gene: -; J gene: TRBJ2-7; V gene: TRBV29-1; clone size: -; CDR3 DNA: TGCAGCGTGATTTACAGGATTAGCTCCTACGAGCAGTACTTC; CDR3 protein: CSVIYRISSYEQYF
D gene: -; J gene: TRBJ1-1; V gene: TRBV4-1; clone size: -; CDR3 DNA: TGCGCCAGCAGCCAAGATCCGCCAGGGTGGACTGAAGCTTTCTTT; CDR3 protein: CASSQDPPGWTEAFF
D gene: -; J gene: TRBJ1-1; V gene: TRBV29-1; clone size: -; CDR3 DNA: TGCAGCGTTGTAAGGTTGGGGGCCGACACTGAAGCTTTCTTT; CDR3 protein: CSVVRLGADTEAFF
D gene: -; J gene: TRBJ1-1; V gene: TRBV7-9; clone size: -; CDR3 DNA: TGTGCCAGCAGCGTGGAGGGAACTGAAGCTTTCTTT; CDR3 protein: CASSVEGTEAFF
D gene: -; J gene: TRBJ2-7; V gene: TRBV3-1/TRBV3-2; clone size: -; CDR3 DNA: TGTGCCAGCAGCCAAGGACAGAACTACGAGCAGTACTTC; CDR3 protein: CASSQGQNYEQYF
D gene: TRBD2; J gene: TRBJ2-1; V gene: TRBV2; clone size: -; CDR3 DNA: TGTGCCAGCAAGGTATTAGCGGGAGCGTTTGAGCAGTTCTTC; CDR3 protein: CASKVLAGAFEQFF
D gene: -; J gene: TRBJ2-7; V gene: TRBV5-6; clone size: -; CDR3 DNA: TGTGCCAGCAGCTTATTGGGCCCGGGGTACGAGCAGTACTTC; CDR3 protein: CASSLLGPGYEQYF
D gene: TRBD2; J gene: TRBJ2-7; V gene: TRBV20-1; clone size: -; CDR3 DNA: TGCAGTGCTAGTGTGACTAGCGGGCTGGAGCAGTACTTC; CDR3 protein: CSASVTSGLEQYF
D gene: TRBD2; J gene: TRBJ2-3; V gene: TRBV2; clone size: -; CDR3 DNA: TGTGCCAGCAGTCCTAGCGGGAGCGGGACAGATACGCAGTATTTT; CDR3 protein: CASSPSGSGTDTQYF
D gene: TRBD1; J gene: TRBJ2-7; V gene: TRBV28; clone size: -; CDR3 DNA: TGTGCCAGCAGTTCGCCAGCCGGGACAGGGAACTACGAGCAGTACTTC; CDR3 protein: CASSSPAGTGNYEQYF
D gene: -; J gene: TRBJ1-2; V gene: TRBV12-3/TRBV12-4; clone size: -; CDR3 DNA: TGTGCCAGCACCAAACAGGGCGGCTATGGCTACACCTTC; CDR3 protein: CASTKQGGYGYTF
D gene: TRBD2; J gene: TRBJ2-3; V gene: TRBV6-5; clone size: -; CDR3 DNA: TGTGCCAGCAGTTACGGGACTAGCGATCTGGATACGCAGTATTTT; CDR3 protein: CASSYGTSDLDTQYF
D gene: -; J gene: TRBJ1-5; V gene: TRBV30; clone size: -; CDR3 DNA: TGTGCCTGGTCGACACAGAGCAATCAGCCCCAGCATTTT; CDR3 protein: CAWSTQSNQPQHF
D gene: -; J gene: TRBJ1-1; V gene: TRBV12-3/TRBV12-4; clone size: -; CDR3 DNA: TGTGCCAGTTTACCCGGGGTGAACACTGAAGCTTTCTTT; CDR3 protein: CASLPGVNTEAFF
D gene: TRBD1; J gene: TRBJ1-5; V gene: TRBV15; clone size: -; CDR3 DNA: TGTGCCACCAGCACTAGGACAGGAGGGGAAAATCAGCCCCAGCATTTT; CDR3 protein: CATSTRTGGENQPQHF
D gene: TRBD1; J gene: TRBJ1-1; V gene: TRBV9; clone size: -; CDR3 DNA: TGTGCCAGCAGCGTCCGGGAATCCGACAGGGAGTATGAAGCTTTCTTT; CDR3 protein: CASSVRESDREYEAFF
D gene: TRBD2; J gene: TRBJ2-3; V gene: TRBV6-5; clone size: -; CDR3 DNA: TGTGCCAGCATGGGAGGGCCGTCAATGACAGATACGCAGTATTTT; CDR3 protein: CASMGGPSMTDTQYF
D gene: -; J gene: TRBJ1-2; V gene: TRBV27; clone size: once; CDR3 DNA: TGTGCCAGCAGTACCTCAGCTAACTATGGCTACACCTTC; CDR3 protein: CASSTSANYGYTF
D gene: TRBD1; J gene: TRBJ1-2; V gene: TRBV10-3; clone size: -; CDR3 DNA: TGTGCCATCAGTGCCCCTCGACAGGGGCCTTCCTATGGCTACACCTTC; CDR3 protein: CAISAPRQGPSYGYTF
D gene: -; J gene: TRBJ1-4; V gene: TRBV27; clone size: -; CDR3 DNA: TGTGCCAGCAGTTTATCGGCCGCAACTAATGAAAAACTGTTTTTT; CDR3 protein: CASSLSAATNEKLFF
D gene: TRBD1; J gene: TRBJ1-2; V gene: TRBV28; clone size: -; CDR3 DNA: TGTGCCAGCAGTTTTGGAGGACAGGGAATTTCGAACTATGGCTACACCTTC; CDR3 protein: CASSFGGQGISNYGYTF
D gene: -; J gene: TRBJ1-5; V gene: TRBV9; clone size: -; CDR3 DNA: TGTGCCAGCAGCCGAGGGACAACGACTCAGCCCCAGCATTTT; CDR3 protein: CASSRGTTTQPQHF
D gene: TRBD1; J gene: TRBJ1-1; V gene: TRBV19; clone size: -; CDR3 DNA: TGTGCCAGTAGTCCAACCACTGGACAGGGGACGAACACTGAAGCTTTCTTT; CDR3 protein: CASSPTTGQGTNTEAFF
D gene: TRBD1; J gene: TRBJ2-6; V gene: TRBV5-4; clone size: -; CDR3 DNA: TGTGCCAGCAGCTTGGGGACAGGACGCTCTGGGGCCAACGTCCTGACTTTC; CDR3 protein: CASSLGTGRSGANVLTF
D gene: -; J gene: TRBJ1-2; V gene: TRBV28; clone size: -; CDR3 DNA: TGTGCCAGCAGTTTTGCCGGGGGTGATTATGGCTACACCTTC; CDR3 protein: CASSFAGGDYGYTF
D gene: -; J gene: TRBJ2-6; V gene: TRBV14; clone size: -; CDR3 DNA: TGTGCCAGCAGCCAAGGGGTCAGGAACTCTGGGGCCAACGTCCTGACTTTC; CDR3 protein: CASSQGVRNSGANVLTF
D gene: TRBD2; J gene: TRBJ2-2; V gene: TRBV28; clone size: -; CDR3 DNA: TGTGCCAGCAGTTTTTTCGGGTCCCGGCGGGAGGGCCAGACCGGGGAGCTGTTTTTT; CDR3 protein: CASSFFGSRREGQTGELFF
D gene: TRBD2; J gene: TRBJ2-5; V gene: TRBV5-1; clone size: -; CDR3 DNA: TGCGCCAGCAGCGTATCTAGCGGAGCTCAAGAGACCCAGTACTTC; CDR3 protein: CASSVSSGAQETQYF
D gene: -; J gene: TRBJ1-1; V gene: TRBV27; clone size: -; CDR3 DNA: TGTGCCAGCAGTCCTCGGGGGTCAGGGAACACTGAAGCTTTCTTT; CDR3 protein: CASSPRGSGNTEAFF
D gene: TRBD1; J gene: TRBJ1-2; V gene: TRBV28; clone size: -; CDR3 DNA: TGTGCCAGCATCCCTCAGGGGGTTTACTATGGCTACACCTTC; CDR3 protein: CASIPQGVYYGYTF
D gene: TRBD2; J gene: TRBJ2-2; V gene: TRBV29-1; clone size: -; CDR3 DNA: TGCAGCGTTGCGACTAGCGGGATAGCCGGGGAGCTGTTTTTT; CDR3 protein: CSVATSGIAGELFF
D gene: -; J gene: TRBJ2-5; V gene: TRBV2; clone size: -; CDR3 DNA: TGTGCCAGCAGCTCCACTAGAGAGACCCAGTACTTC; CDR3 protein: CASSSTRETQYF
D gene: -; J gene: TRBJ1-1; V gene: TRBV29-1; clone size: -; CDR3 DNA: TGCAGCGTTCTGGACATTTCCCCGATGAACACTGAAGCTTTCTTT; CDR3 protein: CSVLDISPMNTEAFF
D gene: -; J gene: TRBJ2-7; V gene: TRBV29-1; clone size: -; CDR3 DNA: TGCAGCGTCACGGTACTCGCAGAGCAGTACTTC; CDR3 protein: CSVTVLAEQYF
D gene: TRBD1; J gene: TRBJ1-5; V gene: TRBV19; clone size: -; CDR3 DNA: TGTGCCAGTAGAGGACAGGGTCTAGGTCAGCCCCAGCATTTT; CDR3 protein: CASRGQGLGQPQHF
D gene: -; J gene: TRBJ1-5; V gene: TRBV15; clone size: -; CDR3 DNA: TGTGCCACCAGCAGAGAGGAAGGTCTTGAAGCGACCCAGCATTTT; CDR3 protein: CATSREEGLEATQHF
D gene: TRBD2; J gene: TRBJ2-1; V gene: TRBV29-1; clone size: -; CDR3 DNA: TGCAGCGTTGAAGATTATGAGACTAGCGGAGGGTACCAGGTCAATGAGCAGTTCTTC; CDR3 protein: CSVEDYETSGGYQVNEQFF
D gene: -; J gene: TRBJ2-3; V gene: TRBV2; clone size: once; CDR3 DNA: TGTGCCAGCAGTGACGGTCCCATCCGCACAGATACGCAGTATTTT; CDR3 protein: CASSDGPIRTDTQYF
D gene: TRBD1; J gene: TRBJ1-5; V gene: TRBV28; clone size: -; CDR3 DNA: TGTGCCAGCAAAAGACAGGGTCAGCCCCAGCATTTT; CDR3 protein: CASKRQGQPQHF
D gene: TRBD2; J gene: TRBJ2-7; V gene: TRBV2; clone size: -; CDR3 DNA: TGTGCCAGCAGTGAACGGGGGGGGATCTACGAGCAGTACTTC; CDR3 protein: CASSERGGIYEQYF
D gene: TRBD2; J gene: TRBJ2-1; V gene: TRBV3-1/TRBV3-2; clone size: -; CDR3 DNA: TGTGCCGCTTCAGGGGCTAGCGGGAGAAATGAGCAGTTCTTC; CDR3 protein: CAASGASGRNEQFF
D gene: TRBD2; J gene: TRBJ2-1; V gene: TRBV27; clone size: -; CDR3 DNA: TGTGCCAGCAGTTTTGGGACTAGCGGGAGTCCCCGGTACAATGAGCAGTTCTTC; CDR3 protein: CASSFGTSGSPRYNEQFF